This TCR beta chain appears in the sequencing data of a study of T-cell memory formation after mild COVID-19. Study in general: TCR clusters were mostly confined to one donor each.

The V gene's germline CDR1 is KGHDR and CDR2 SFDVKD. The CDR3 is 12 residues long. V was pared by 5 bases and J by 5 bases, with 6 bases between. Overall study findings and caveats: Pre-infection memory contained some responding clones, which suggested that cross-reactive memory had joined. Contracting clones from day 15 to 85 showed balanced CD4/CD8; later expanders favored CD4+.

Constant-segment primers were used for 5'RACE, and the resulting TCR alpha and TCR beta cDNA libraries carried sample barcodes and UMIs. TCRdb reanalysed the 5' RACE reads using MiXCR and keeps one entry per CDR3 protein. Found here are 200,000 or so distinct CDR3 sequences, 16% of them singletons; the top ten hold about 1.9%. Comment on this clonotype: Its matching antigen is unknown.

The chain recombines TRBV24-1 with TRBJ1-5; no clear D gene. Input material: PBMCs or a T cell subset sorted from them (not recorded which). The receptor was isolated from an adult woman who had mild COVID-19 (a few samples of this study predate the infection). Cell type and time point are not known. The CDR3 nucleotides read TGTGCCACCAGTGTTCGGGATCAGCCCCAGCATTTT. It is translated as CATSVRDQPQHF.